This record looks at one T cell receptor beta chain sequence and its context. CDR3 length equals 16 residues. Germline values: CDR1 MNHEY, CDR2 SVGEGT. Deletions cut 4 bases from V and 4 bases from J, with 20 bases between. The data derive from a study of blood T cell repertoires in COVID-19. Overall study context: Samples came from the United States, Italy and Spain, spanning acute and convalescent COVID-19.

Profiling relied on immunoSEQ multiplex PCR, and the TCRdb table lists in-frame clones only, not all of them. The top ten clones hold 1.5% to 2% of a sample with fewer than 350,000 clones, around 85% of them seen once. This chain links TRBV6-2 or TRBV6-3 with TRBJ2-7, with TRBD1 as a possible D gene (6 bases). The sequence was obtained from a woman younger than 45 who had been exposed to COVID-19. Sequencing used PBMCs or T cells enriched from blood (not recorded which). CDR3 nucleotide sequence: TGTGCCAGCAGTTTGGGAGAGTTGTGGGGGCGGTACGAGCAGTACTTC. Translation gives CASSLGELWGRYEQYF.